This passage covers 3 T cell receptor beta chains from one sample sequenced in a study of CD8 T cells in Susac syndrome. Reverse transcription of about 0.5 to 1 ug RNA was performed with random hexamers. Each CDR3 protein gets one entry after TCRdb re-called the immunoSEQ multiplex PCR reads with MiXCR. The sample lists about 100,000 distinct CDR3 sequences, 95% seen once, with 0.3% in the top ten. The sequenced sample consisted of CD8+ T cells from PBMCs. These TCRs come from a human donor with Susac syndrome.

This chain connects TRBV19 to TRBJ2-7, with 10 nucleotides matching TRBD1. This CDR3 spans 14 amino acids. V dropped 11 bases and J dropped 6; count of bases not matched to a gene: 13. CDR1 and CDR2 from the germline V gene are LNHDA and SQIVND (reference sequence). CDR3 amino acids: CAAGTGDFLAEQYF. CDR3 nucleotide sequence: TGTGCCGCTGGGACAGGGGATTTTTTGGCCGAGCAGTACTTC.

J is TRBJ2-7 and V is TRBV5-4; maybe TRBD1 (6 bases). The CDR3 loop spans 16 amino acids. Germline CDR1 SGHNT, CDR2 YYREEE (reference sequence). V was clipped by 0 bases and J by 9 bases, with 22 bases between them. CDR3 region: CASSLGDGGSTSGQYF. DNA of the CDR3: TGTGCCAGCAGCTTGGGGGATGGGGGCTCTACCTCTGGGCAGTACTTC.

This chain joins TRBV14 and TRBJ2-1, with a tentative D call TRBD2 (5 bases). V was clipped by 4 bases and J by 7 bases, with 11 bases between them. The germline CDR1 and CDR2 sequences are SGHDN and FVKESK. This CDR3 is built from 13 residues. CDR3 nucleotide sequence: TGTGCCAGCAGCCGAGACCCGGGGAATGAGCAGTTCTTC. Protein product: CASSRDPGNEQFF.